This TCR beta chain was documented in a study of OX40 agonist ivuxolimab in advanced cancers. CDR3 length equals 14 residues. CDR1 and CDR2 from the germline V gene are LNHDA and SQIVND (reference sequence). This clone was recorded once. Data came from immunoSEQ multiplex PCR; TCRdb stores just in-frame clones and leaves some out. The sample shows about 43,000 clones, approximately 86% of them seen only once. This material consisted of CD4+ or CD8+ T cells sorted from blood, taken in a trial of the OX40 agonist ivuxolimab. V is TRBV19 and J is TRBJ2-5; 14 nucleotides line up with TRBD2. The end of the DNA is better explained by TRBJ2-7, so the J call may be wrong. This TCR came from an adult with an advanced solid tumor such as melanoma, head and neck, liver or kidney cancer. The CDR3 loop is CASPRLAGGGEQYF. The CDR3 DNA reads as TGTGCCAGCCCCAGACTAGCGGGAGGGGGCGAGCAGTACTTC.